Listed below are T cell receptor beta chains from one sample, sequenced in a study of T cell responses to AZD1222 COVID-19 vaccine. Profiling relied on immunoSEQ multiplex PCR, and the TCRdb table lists in-frame clones only, not all of them. The data show 90,000 to 150,000 clones, more than 75% seen once. The sequencing used peripheral blood, collected on day 0 of AZD1222 vaccination. All receptors come from an adult in good health. The CDR3 runs from the conserved cysteine through the conserved F or W. The order of the fields is V gene, clone size, J gene, D gene, CDR3 DNA, CDR3 protein. D genes are given only for firm matches. The size field is filled for only some rows; it gives once, few, many or a size class.

>TRBV11-2|.|TRBJ2-1|.
TGTGCCAGCAGCTTAGATCACCCCTCTGTGGGGGAGCAGTTCTTC
CASSLDHPSVGEQFF
>TRBV6-6|.|TRBJ2-2|.
TGTGCCAGCAGTTCCCCCACGCAGACCGGGGAGCTGTTTTTT
CASSSPTQTGELFF
>TRBV7-8|once|TRBJ1-2|.
TGTGCCAGCAGCTTAGCAGGGGACTATGGCTACACCTTC
CASSLAGDYGYTF
>TRBV28|.|TRBJ2-7|TRBD1
TGTGCCAGCAGCGACGAGACAGGGGGCTCCTACGAGCAGTACTTC
CASSDETGGSYEQYF
>TRBV7-9|.|TRBJ1-2|.
TGTGCCAGCACCTCAAGCGGGGGTGGCGGCTATGGCTACACCTTC
CASTSSGGGGYGYTF
>TRBV4-1|.|TRBJ2-7|.
TGCGCCAGCAGCCGAGTCTTTGCCAGCCGGGGCGTCTACGAGCAGTACTTC
CASSRVFASRGVYEQYF
>TRBV15|.|TRBJ1-1|.
TGTGCCACCAGCAGAGGCACAGGGGAAGCTTTCTTT
CATSRGTGEAFF
>TRBV3-1/TRBV3-2|.|TRBJ1-2|.
TGTGCCAGCAGCGGACAGAGTTTCTATGGCTACACCTTC
CASSGQSFYGYTF
>TRBV4-1|.|TRBJ1-5|.
TGCGCCAGCAGCCAAGTACCAGGGCAGAGCAATCAGCCCCAGCATTTT
CASSQVPGQSNQPQHF
>TRBV7-2|.|TRBJ2-4|TRBD2
TGTGCCAGCAGCCCTACCGGGAGGGCCGCGGGTCTCGCCAAAAACATTCAGTACTTC
CASSPTGRAAGLAKNIQYF
>TRBV10-2|.|TRBJ2-5|.
TGCGCCAGCAGTGTCAGACTAGAACCGGAGACCCAGTACTTC
CASSVRLEPETQYF
>TRBV7-3|.|TRBJ2-1|TRBD2
TGTGCCAGCAGCCCGCTAGCGGGAGATTACAATGAGCAGTTCTTC
CASSPLAGDYNEQFF
>TRBV18|.|TRBJ1-6|.
TGTGCCAGCTCACCTTTTGAGGGAATGAGTTCACCCCTCCACTTT
CASSPFEGMSSPLHF
>TRBV29-1|once|TRBJ2-2|TRBD1
TGCAGCGTTCTATCGGGACAGGGGTCCACCGGGGAGCTGTTTTTT
CSVLSGQGSTGELFF
>TRBV2|medium-sized|TRBJ2-7|.
TGTGCCAGCAGGGGGGAGGTCGAGCAGTACTTC
CASRGEVEQYF
>TRBV5-8|.|TRBJ2-7|TRBD2
TGTGCCAGCAGCTCCCCGGGGGGACTAGCTGAGGTCGAGCAGTACTTC
CASSSPGGLAEVEQYF
>TRBV2|.|TRBJ1-5|TRBD1
TGTGCCAGCAACACCGGGACAGGGGGAAGCAATCAGCCCCAGCATTTT
CASNTGTGGSNQPQHF
>TRBV6-2/TRBV6-3|.|TRBJ1-2|TRBD1
TGTGCCAGCAGTTACCCCGACAGGGGAGGCTACACCTTC
CASSYPDRGGYTF
>TRBV7-6|.|TRBJ2-7|TRBD2
TGTGCCAGCAGCCGAGCTAGCGGGGGGGCCTTAGGCTACGAGCAGTACTTC
CASSRASGGALGYEQYF
>TRBV19|.|TRBJ2-3|.
TGTGCCAGTAGTATAGAAGTCCCAAGAACAGATACGCAGTATTTT
CASSIEVPRTDTQYF
>TRBV21-1|.|TRBJ2-3|.
TGTGCCAGCAGCAAAGGGAGAGACGGGACAGATGGGGATACGCAGTATTTT
CASSKGRDGTDGDTQYF
>TRBV4-2|.|TRBJ1-2|.
TGTGCCAGCAGCCGTCCGGGGGGTGGCTACACCTTC
CASSRPGGGYTF
>TRBV5-4|.|TRBJ1-4|TRBD1
TGTGCCAGCAGCTTAGGACAGGGATTTAGAGAAAAACTGTTTTTT
CASSLGQGFREKLFF
>TRBV6-5|.|TRBJ1-1|TRBD1
TGTGCCAGCGGCCGGACAGGGGTCACTGAAGCTTTCTTT
CASGRTGVTEAFF
>TRBV7-3|.|TRBJ1-2|.
TGTGCCAGCAGCGCTACAGGTTCCAACTATGGCTACACCTTC
CASSATGSNYGYTF
>TRBV6-4|.|TRBJ2-2|.
TGTGCCAGCAGCGTGGAGGCGGTTAACACCGGGGAGCTGTTTTTT
CASSVEAVNTGELFF
>TRBV12-2|.|TRBJ2-7|.
TGTGCAAGTCGCTTTTCGACAGGGGTAAGGGAGCAGTACTTC
CASRFSTGVREQYF
>TRBV7-9|few|TRBJ2-7|TRBD2
TGTGCCAGCAGCTTAGATCAGCGGGGAGTCTACGAGCAGTACTTC
CASSLDQRGVYEQYF
>TRBV19|.|TRBJ1-1|.
TGTGCCAGTATCGGGCCGTGGAACACTGAAGCTTTCTTT
CASIGPWNTEAFF
>TRBV11-2|.|TRBJ1-2|.
TGTGCCAGCAGCTTAGTTGGCAGGGAAGACTATGGCTACACCTTC
CASSLVGREDYGYTF
>TRBV6-2/TRBV6-3|.|TRBJ2-1|TRBD2
TGTGCCAGCAGTTACGGGACTAGCGGGGCCTACAATGAGCAGTTCTTC
CASSYGTSGAYNEQFF
>TRBV4-2|.|TRBJ2-3|TRBD2
TGTGCCAGCAGCCGGGAGTGGGGGGGGGCAGATACGCAGTATTTT
CASSREWGGADTQYF
>TRBV4-3|.|TRBJ2-6|.
TGCGCCAGCAGCCAGCAGGGGCCGGGGGCTGGGGCCAACGTCCTGACTTTC
CASSQQGPGAGANVLTF
>TRBV11-1|.|TRBJ2-5|TRBD2
TGTGCCAGCAGCTTAGGCAGCGGGGGGGCGGAGACCCAGTACTTC
CASSLGSGGAETQYF
>TRBV3-1/TRBV3-2|.|TRBJ1-3|.
TGTGCCAGCAGCCAATCGGTTAACTCTGGAAACACCATATATTTT
CASSQSVNSGNTIYF
>TRBV7-2|.|TRBJ1-2|.
TGTGCCAGCAGCTTATATGCTCGAGCCAACTATGGCTACACCTTC
CASSLYARANYGYTF
>TRBV4-3|medium-sized|TRBJ2-3|TRBD2
TGCGCCAGCAGTCCAAGCGGGGGGGCCAGCTCCACAGATACGCAGTATTTT
CASSPSGGASSTDTQYF